The source of this TCR beta chain is a study of blood T cell repertoires in COVID-19. The CDR3 is made up of 13 amino acids. V was cut by 3 bases and J by 4 bases, with 9 bases left in between. CDR1 and CDR2 from the germline V gene are SGHRS and YFSETQ. Recruitment covered over 20 US areas and drew participants whose ages spanned about 18 to 100 years. Repertoires were generated with immunoSEQ multiplex PCR, while TCRdb's copy carries only in-frame clones and drops some. Of under 200,000 clones in the sample, roughly 82% were seen once. This sequence was found in a woman between 55 and 75 years old with acute COVID-19. The chain recombines TRBV5-1 with TRBJ2-3; TRBD2 might be the D (6 bases). Specimen: PBMCs or T cells enriched from blood (not recorded which). The chain's CDR3 is CASSYGTADTQYF. In DNA, the CDR3 is TGCGCCAGCAGCTACGGGACTGCAGATACGCAGTATTTT. Full variable domain (rest looked up from reference TRBV5-1 and TRBJ2-3): KAGVTQTPRYLIKTRGQQVTLSCSPISGHRSVSWYQQTPGQGLQFLFEYFSETQRNKGNFPGRFSGRQFSNSRSEMNVSTLELGDSALYLCASSYGTADTQYFGPGTRLTVL.